The rows below give T cell receptor beta chains drawn from one sample of a study of Ad26.COV2.S vaccination and SARS-CoV-2 variants. Libraries were prepared by immunoSEQ multiplex PCR; TCRdb keeps only in-frame clonotypes and omits some of them. The data contain roughly 350,000 clones, around 86% of them singletons. Sequenced here: peripheral blood, sampled in a trial of Ad26.COV2.S vaccine versus placebo. Receptors originate from a person aged 18-65 years who received the Ad26.COV2.S COVID-19 vaccine or a placebo. CDR3s include the opening cysteine and the closing phenylalanine or tryptophan. D genes are given only for firm matches. Not all rows give a size; the values are once, few, many and, for expanded clones, a class.

clone_size	v_call	d_call	j_call	cdr3_nt	cdr3_aa
-	TRBV3-1/TRBV3-2	TRBD1	TRBJ1-4	TGTGCCAGCAGCCAAGATCTTGGGACAGTAAATGAAAAACTGTTTTTT	CASSQDLGTVNEKLFF
-	TRBV30	TRBD1	TRBJ1-2	TGTGCCTCCATCTGGACAGGGTTAAACTATGGCTACACCTTC	CASIWTGLNYGYTF
once	TRBV3-1/TRBV3-2	-	TRBJ2-7	TGTGCCAGCAGCCAAGGTGGAGGGGACGGCGAGCAGTACTTC	CASSQGGGDGEQYF
few	TRBV10-1	-	TRBJ2-7	TGCGCCAGCAGTGAGTCCGGACACCCCTACGAGCAGTACTTC	CASSESGHPYEQYF
-	TRBV2	TRBD1	TRBJ1-1	TGTGCCAGCTCGACAGGGTTAGGGTCTGAAGCTTTCTTT	CASSTGLGSEAFF
few	TRBV3-1/TRBV3-2	TRBD2	TRBJ2-7	TGTGCCAGCAGCCAAGATAGCGGGGGGTCCTACGAGCAGTACTTC	CASSQDSGGSYEQYF
-	TRBV30	TRBD2	TRBJ2-1	TGTGCCTGGAGTGTAAAGGGACTAGCGGGGGGTTGGTCCTACAATGAGCAGTTCTTC	CAWSVKGLAGGWSYNEQFF
few	TRBV7-9	-	TRBJ1-6	TGTGCCAGCAGCTTAGTGACAGCAGGGCCCCAAAGGTCCCTCCACTTT	CASSLVTAGPQRSLHF
-	TRBV3-1/TRBV3-2	TRBD1	TRBJ2-7	TGTGCCAGCAGCCAAGGAGGGGGCAGGTTCGAGCAGTACTTC	CASSQGGGRFEQYF
-	TRBV7-9	-	TRBJ2-3	TGTGCCAGCAGCTTAGTCCCAGATACGCAGTATTTT	CASSLVPDTQYF
-	TRBV10-3	-	TRBJ1-1	TGTGCCATCAGCCGGGACTCTTCAGTCGGCACTGAAGCTTTCTTT	CAISRDSSVGTEAFF
-	TRBV20-1	-	TRBJ1-1	TGCAGTGCTGGAGGGGTTGAAGCTTTCTTT	CSAGGVEAFF
-	TRBV7-3	-	TRBJ2-3	TGTGCCAGCAGCGCCAGACAGGACCCCGATACGCAGTATTTT	CASSARQDPDTQYF
-	TRBV7-9	-	TRBJ2-7	TGTGCCAGCAGCCCCCGCGACGGCCACGCGCTTGGCGAGCAGTACTTC	CASSPRDGHALGEQYF
-	TRBV12-3/TRBV12-4	-	TRBJ1-1	TGTGCCAGCGGTGGGGATTGGAACACTGAAGCTTTCTTT	CASGGDWNTEAFF
-	TRBV9	-	TRBJ2-6	TGTGCCAGCAGAGGGCCTGGGGCCAACGTCCTGACTTTC	CASRGPGANVLTF
-	TRBV29-1	-	TRBJ2-7	TGCAGCGTTGAAAGGCAGGGTCCCCACGAGCAGTACTTC	CSVERQGPHEQYF
once	TRBV4-2	TRBD2	TRBJ2-5	TGTGCCAGCAGCCAAGCCGGCTTTAGCGGGGGCTTAGGTGAGACCCAGTACTTC	CASSQAGFSGGLGETQYF
-	TRBV2	-	TRBJ1-5	TGTGCCAGCAGAGCGCCGGGGGGAAGTCAGCCCCAGCATTTT	CASRAPGGSQPQHF
-	TRBV2	-	TRBJ1-2	TGTGCCAGCAGCGCCGGGATTAATAACTATGGCTACACCTTC	CASSAGINNYGYTF
-	TRBV6-5	-	TRBJ1-2	TGTGCCAGCAGTATACAAGGGAGGGACTATGGCTACACCTTC	CASSIQGRDYGYTF
-	TRBV14	-	TRBJ1-2	TGTGCCAGCAGCCAAGAACGACAGCACGGCTACACCTTC	CASSQERQHGYTF
-	TRBV6-5	-	TRBJ2-2	TGTGCCAGCACCTTCAACACCGGGGAGCTGTTTTTT	CASTFNTGELFF
once	TRBV12-3/TRBV12-4	-	TRBJ2-7	TGTGCCAGCAGTTTAATGTGGGGCTCCGAGCAGTACTTC	CASSLMWGSEQYF
-	TRBV5-1	-	TRBJ1-5	TGCGCCAGCAGCTTGTCGGTAAACCAGCCCCAGCATTTT	CASSLSVNQPQHF
-	TRBV6-5	TRBD1	TRBJ2-7	TGTGCCAGCAGTAGAGGGGGCGACGAGCAGTACTTC	CASSRGGDEQYF
-	TRBV6-2/TRBV6-3	TRBD1	TRBJ2-1	TGTGCCAGCAGCGGACAGGGGGCAAGCTCCTACAATGAGCAGTTCTTC	CASSGQGASSYNEQFF
once	TRBV20-1	-	TRBJ1-1	TGCAGTGCTAGTCGTCACGTGAACACTGAAGCTTTCTTT	CSASRHVNTEAFF